Listed here are 12 T cell receptor beta chains from one sample, sequenced in a study of OX40 agonist ivuxolimab in advanced cancers. Some clones are missing from TCRdb's copy, which holds only in-frame ones; the method was immunoSEQ multiplex PCR. The sample shows some 99,000 clones, about four fifths of them seen only once. Sequenced material: CD4+ or CD8+ T cells sorted from blood, taken in a trial of the OX40 agonist ivuxolimab. These TCRs come from an adult with an advanced solid tumor such as melanoma, head and neck, liver or kidney cancer.

In this sample, this clone turned up a few times. This chain uses TRBV5-1 with TRBJ2-5; TRBD2 agrees at 11 bases. Germline V gene sequence: CDR1 SGHRS, CDR2 YFSETQ. V was pared by 2 bases and J by 5 bases, with 5 bases of the junction left unmatched. The CDR3 spans 15 residues. The CDR3 coding sequence is TGCGCCAGCAGCTTACTAGCGGGAGCGGGGGAGACCCAGTACTTC. This translates into CASSLLAGAGETQYF.

V gene TRBV7-3 combines with J gene TRBJ1-6, with D perhaps TRBD1 (5 bases). Germline loops: CDR1 SGHTA, CDR2 FQGTGA. The length of the CDR3 is 13 residues. The ends were cut back, 5 bases at V and 14 bases at J, with 16 bases in the middle. The CDR3, as DNA: TGTGCCAGCAGCCGTGACAGCCTAGAATCCCTCCACTTT. Translating gives CASSRDSLESLHF.

The V gene is TRBV7-2, the J gene TRBJ2-1; 12 bases line up with TRBD2. This CDR3 comprises 16 residues. Germline CDR1 reads SGHTA; CDR2 reads FQGNSA. Trimming at V came to 7 bases and at J to 8 bases, leaving 12 bases not matched to a gene. The chain's CDR3 is CASTYRTSGASHEQFF. In DNA form, the CDR3 reads TGTGCCAGCACCTACCGGACTAGCGGGGCATCTCATGAGCAGTTCTTC.

This clone was seen once. The chain uses TRBV6-5 and TRBJ2-1; the match to TRBD2 covers 9 bases. Losses at the gene ends were 10 bases for V and 2 bases for J; bases not matched to a gene: 6. CDR1 is MNHEY and CDR2 is SVGAGI in the germline V gene. The CDR3 has 14 residues. This CDR3 reads CATLSGGPYNEQFF. As DNA, the CDR3 is TGTGCCACCTTAAGCGGGGGGCCCTACAATGAGCAGTTCTTC.

The chain uses TRBV19 and TRBJ2-5; possibly TRBD2 for D (5 bases). The CDR3 runs to 15 residues. With 5 bases removed from V and 1 base from J, the gap between germline ends came to 14 bases. Germline CDR1 is LNHDA and CDR2 is SQIVND (reference sequence). The CDR3, as DNA: TGTGCCAGTAGTCTAGGAGGCGCTAGCCAAGAGACCCAGTACTTC. This sequence encodes CASSLGGASQETQYF. The full variable domain, rest sourced from reference TRBV19 and TRBJ2-5, is DGGITQSPKYLFRKEGQNVTLSCEQNLNHDAMYWYRQDPGQGLRLIYYSQIVNDFQKGDIAEGYSVSREKKESFPLTVTSAQKNPTAFYLCASSLGGASQETQYFGPGTRLLVL.

The chain has TRBV5-1 and TRBJ2-2; 9 bases match TRBD1. V lost 3 bases and J lost 5; bases outside the gene matches: 14. CDR1 SGHRS and CDR2 YFSETQ come from the germline V gene. The CDR3 totals 18 residues. The CDR3 here is CASSSTGGTPRKTGELFF. The CDR3, as DNA: TGCGCCAGCAGCTCGACAGGGGGAACGCCGAGGAAAACCGGGGAGCTGTTTTTT.

This clone appeared a single time. The chain is built from TRBV4-1 and TRBJ2-1; 7 bases agree with TRBD2. Germline assignment: CDR1 MGHRA and CDR2 YSYEKL. This CDR3 contains 16 residues. V trimming: 0 bases; J trimming: 1 base; junction bases outside the gene matches: 3. CDR3 DNA sequence: TGCGCCAGCAGCCAAGAGGCGGGAGTTTCCTACAATGAGCAGTTCTTC. Protein sequence: CASSQEAGVSYNEQFF.

The chain joins TRBV27 to TRBJ1-1; tentative D call: TRBD1 (6 bases). The CDR3 has 15 residues. Trimming took off 7 bases at V and 5 bases at J, with 20 bases between the two ends. Germline V CDR1 and CDR2: MNHEY, SMNVEV (reference sequence). CDR3 bases: TGTGCCAGCACCAAAACAGGGAATTTAAAAACTGAAGCTTTCTTT. Amino acid sequence: CASTKTGNLKTEAFF.

The chain carries TRBV7-8 and TRBJ2-7, with 9 bases matching TRBD2. The CDR3 contains 17 residues. Per the germline V gene, CDR1 is SGHVS and CDR2 is FQNEAQ. The J segment lost 0 bases and the V segment lost 0 bases, leaving 6 bases of the junction unmatched. The CDR3 sequence is CASSLAAGGTNSYEQYF. The CDR3 nucleotides read TGTGCCAGCAGCTTAGCTGCGGGGGGGACTAACTCCTACGAGCAGTACTTC.

The sample holds one count of this clone. The chain combines TRBV6-1 with TRBJ1-5; D not resolved. The CDR3 length is 13 residues. V gave up 6 bases and J gave up 2 bases, with 8 bases separating them. Germline assignment: CDR1 MNHNS and CDR2 SASEGT. The CDR3 coding sequence is TGTGCCAGCAGCCGGGAGCGCAATCAGCCCCAGCATTTT. It codes for CASSRERNQPQHF.

The chain links TRBV5-4 to TRBJ2-3; 7 positions agree with TRBD2. The V segment lost 6 bases and the J segment 3 bases; nucleotides outside the gene matches: 10. This CDR3 contains 15 residues. The germline gives CDR1 SGHNT, CDR2 YYREEE (reference sequence). CDR3 protein: CASKAGGGGTDTQYF. CDR3 in DNA: TGTGCCAGCAAAGCCGGAGGCGGGGGAACAGATACGCAGTATTTT.

V and J are TRBV19 and TRBJ2-3; D possibly corresponds to TRBD1 (8 bases). Trimming shortened V by 6 bases and J by 2 bases, and 12 bases separated the two germline ends. The CDR3 loop spans 14 amino acids. Germline CDR1 is LNHDA and CDR2 is SQIVND (reference sequence). In DNA, the CDR3 is TGTGCCAGTAGGGACAGGGACTACACAGATACGCAGTATTTT. Amino acids: CASRDRDYTDTQYF.